This passage covers 15 T cell receptor beta chains from one sample sequenced in a study of tissue T cells after allogeneic stem cell transplantation. The protocol was immunoSEQ multiplex PCR, while the TCRdb copy is restricted to in-frame clones and leaves out a portion. The top ten hold around 2.4% of the sample, which has 8,000 to 8,500 clones, around 40% seen once. Sample time point: mouse harvest day 7 after allogeneic transplant. Mouse grafts combined 10^7 T-cell-depleted bone marrow cells with 10^6 splenic CD5+ T cells. Sequencing was performed on skin. The receptors were sampled from a female BALB/c mouse given C57BL/6 T cells with graft-versus-host disease after an allogeneic hematopoietic cell transplant.

This clone has more than one count but fewer than ten. Genes and germline are mouse. The read falls 1 residue short of the CDR3 end, and the missing part is taken from the germline J gene. This sequence joins TRBV23 and TRBJ1-1. Germline-derived CDR1 and CDR2 are KGHTA and FQNQQP. This CDR3 comprises 12 residues. The CDR3 region is CSSSHWDTEVFF. The CDR3 DNA, read in part, is TGCTCCAGCAGTCACTGGGACACAGAAGTCTTC.

This clone was seen more than once but under ten times. Germline and genes: mouse. The read gets to within 1 residue of the CDR3 end, and the germline J gene fills in the rest. The chain has TRBV13-3 and TRBJ2-7, with TRBD2 identical over 8 bases. V gave up 2 bases and J gave up 2 bases; unmatched junction bases: 3. The length of the CDR3 is 14 residues. The germline V gene has CDR1 NNHDY and CDR2 SYVADS. The CDR3 reads CASSEGWGAYEQYF. The covered CDR3 bases are TGTGCCAGCAGTGAAGGCTGGGGGGCCTATGAACAGTAC.

In the case of this clone: The gene symbols are mouse symbols. The read ends 1 residue before the CDR3 terminus; that terminus is restored from the germline J gene. The V call is TRBV4, the J call TRBJ2-3; 10 bases are shared with TRBD1. The V segment lost 4 bases and the J segment 4 bases; nucleotides outside the gene matches: 2. CDR1 and CDR2 (germline): LGHDT, YNNKQL (reference sequence). The CDR3 runs to 14 residues. The sequenced CDR3 bases are TGTGCCAGCAGCTCGACAGGGGGCTCAGAAACGCTGTAT. Translating it yields CASSSTGGSETLY. The whole CDR3 sequence reads CASSSTGGSETLYF.

Concerning this clone itself: Mouse names are used for the genes. Read data end 1 residue before the CDR3 end; the end is taken from the germline J gene. This chain uses TRBV26 with TRBJ2-2; 7 nucleotides align to TRBD1. CDR1 KGHPV and CDR2 FQNQEV come from the germline V gene (reference sequence). With V trimmed by 5 bases and J by 2 bases, 5 bases remained unmatched. The CDR3 extends over 15 amino acids. CDR3 region: CASSSQGRNTGQLYF. The covered CDR3 bases are TGTGCCAGCAGTTCACAGGGGAGGAACACCGGGCAGCTCTAC. The full variable domain, rest sourced from reference TRBV26 and TRBJ2-2, is NSKVIQTPRYLVKGQGQKAKMRCIPEKGHPVVFWYQQNKNNEFKFLINFQNQEVLQQIDMTEKRFSAECPSNSPCSLEIQSSEAGDSALYLCASSSQGRNTGQLYFGEGSKLTVL.

On this clone: Gene names denote mouse genes. The CDR3 goes on 1 residue after the read ends, and that part is filled in from the germline J gene. This rearrangement joins TRBV26 to TRBJ1-6; 8 bases map to TRBD1. TRBJ1-6 is an open reading frame whose function is uncertain. From germline, CDR1 is KGHPV and CDR2 FQNQEV (reference sequence). The ends lost 2 bases at V and 7 bases at J; junction bases unmatched: 1. The CDR3 length is 14 residues. Incomplete CDR3 DNA: TGTGCCAGCAGTCTGCCAGGGGGCAATTCGCCCCTCTAC. Residues: CASSLPGGNSPLY. Given in full, the CDR3 is CASSLPGGNSPLYF.

A note on this clone: Mouse gene names and germline throughout. The CDR3 is cut off 1 residue early in the read; its end comes from the germline J gene. The chain is built from TRBV3 and TRBJ2-7; D perhaps matches TRBD1 (6 bases). The CDR3 runs to 11 residues. The V gene's germline CDR1 is SNHLY and CDR2 FYNGKV (reference sequence). Trimming removed 5 bases at V and 4 bases at J, with 6 bases between. CDR3 DNA (partial): TGTGCCAGCAGCCAGGGGTATGAACAGTAC. Translation: CASSQGYEQY. The full CDR3 reads CASSQGYEQYF.

With respect to this clone: The germline and genes are mouse ones. Read coverage stops 1 residue before the CDR3 terminus; the germline J gene supplies the remainder. The V call is TRBV31, the J call TRBJ2-7, with 12 bases matching TRBD2. From germline, CDR1 is GKSSPN and CDR2 SITVG. V lost 3 bases to trimming and J lost 7 bases; unmatched junction nucleotides: 7. CDR3 size: 14 residues. The CDR3 spells CAWSLGTGGIEQYF. Partial CDR3 DNA: TGTGCCTGGAGCCTCGGGACTGGGGGGATAGAACAGTAC.

This clone was seen a handful of times. The genes are named according to mouse. The observed sequence ends 1 residue before the CDR3 terminus, with the missing tail filled in from the germline J gene. This chain joins TRBV23 and TRBJ2-7; TRBD2, as called in the table, went unchecked against the DNA. The CDR3 sequence is 14 residues long. The germline CDR1 and CDR2 sequences are KGHTA and FQNQQP. This CDR3 is CSSSRLGGDYEQYF. The sequenced part of the CDR3 DNA is TGCTCCAGCAGTCGACTGGGGGGGGACTATGAACAGTAC. The full variable domain, completed using reference TRBV23 and TRBJ2-7, is DAAVTQKPRYLIKMKGQEAEMKCIPEKGHTAVFWYQQKQSKELKFLIYFQNQQPLDQIDMVKERFSAVCPSSSLCSLGIRTCEAEDSALYLCSSSRLGGDYEQYFGPGTRLTVL.

This clone was picked up a small number of times. The germline and genes are mouse ones. With the read ending 1 residue before the CDR3 end, the germline J gene is used to fill in that end. This sequence joins TRBV3 and TRBJ2-1; 7 bases agree with TRBD2. This CDR3 has 14 amino acids. CDR1 is SNHLY and CDR2 is FYNGKV in the germline V gene (reference sequence). Losses at the gene ends were 3 bases for V and 2 bases for J; bases not matched to a gene: 1. The CDR3 loop is CASSLGGYYAEQFF. The sequenced part of the CDR3 DNA is TGTGCCAGCAGCTTGGGGGGGTACTATGCTGAGCAGTTC.

Concerning this clone itself: Genes and germline come from the mouse. The CDR3 end lies 1 residue beyond the end of the read and is filled in from the germline J gene. The V call is TRBV31, the J call TRBJ1-3; weak D call: TRBD1 (6 bases). This CDR3 spans 13 amino acids. Looked up from germline, CDR1 is GKSSPN and CDR2 is SITVG. Trimming took off 3 bases at V and 0 bases at J, with 6 bases between the two ends. The CDR3 sequence is CAWRQGSGNTLYF. The CDR3 DNA, read in part, is TGTGCCTGGAGACAGGGTTCTGGAAATACGCTCTAT.

To note about this clone: All gene names here are mouse names. The read comes to an end 1 residue before the CDR3 does, leaving the germline J gene to fill in the end. This chain connects TRBV12-2 to TRBJ1-1, with D uncertain. The V end was cut by 1 base, the J end by 3 bases, with 8 bases between. Germline V lookup: CDR1 SGHLS, CDR2 HYDKME. This CDR3 is built from 13 residues. The CDR3: CASSLWGDTEVFF. CDR3 DNA, as far as it was read: TGTGCCAGCTCTCTTTGGGGAGACACAGAAGTCTTC. The full variable domain, in which reference TRBV12-2 and TRBJ1-1 provide the parts outside the CDR3, is NSGVVQSPRYIIKGKGERSILKCIPISGHLSVAWYQQTQGQELKFFIQHYDKMERDKGNLPSRFSVQQFDDYHSEMNMSALELEDSAVYFCASSLWGDTEVFFGKGTRLTVV.

This clone was seen a few times. Gene names and germline refer to mouse. Sequencing ends 1 residue short of the CDR3 end; the germline J gene provides the rest. The chain combines TRBV26 with TRBJ2-7, with 12 bases that match TRBD1. Germline loops: CDR1 KGHPV, CDR2 FQNQEV (reference sequence). The V and J ends lost 7 bases and 6 bases, in that order; junction bases with no gene match: 4. The CDR3 extends over 13 amino acids. CDR3 sequence: CASTRDRGPEQYF. The sequenced CDR3 bases are TGTGCCAGCACCCGGGACAGGGGGCCTGAACAGTAC.

Remarks on this clone: Gene names refer to mouse genes. The observed sequence ends 1 residue before the CDR3 terminus, with the missing tail filled in from the germline J gene. The chain links TRBV5 to TRBJ2-5; 8 nucleotides match TRBD2. There are 14 residues in the CDR3. Losses at the gene ends were 4 bases for V and 2 bases for J; bases not matched to a gene: 2. CDR1 and CDR2 from the germline V gene are LGHNA and YNLKQL (reference sequence). Partial CDR3 DNA: TGTGCCAGCAGCCCTGACTGGGGCCAAGACACCCAGTAC. Translating gives CASSPDWGQDTQY. From start to end, the CDR3 is CASSPDWGQDTQYF.

A word on this clone: Gene names and germline refer to mouse. Read coverage stops 1 residue before the CDR3 terminus; the germline J gene supplies the remainder. This chain uses TRBV26 with TRBJ2-1; 7 nucleotides agree with TRBD1. Germline CDR1 is KGHPV and CDR2 is FQNQEV (reference sequence). This CDR3 has 14 residues. The trim removed 5 bases at V and 1 base at J, leaving 2 bases unmatched. This chain's CDR3 is CASSWDRNYAEQFF. The part of the CDR3 DNA that was read is TGTGCCAGCAGTTGGGACAGAAACTATGCTGAGCAGTTC.

This clone was counted only a few times. The genes are named according to mouse. Sequencing ends 1 residue short of the CDR3 end; the germline J gene provides the rest. V and J are TRBV2 and TRBJ2-7; 10 bases agree with TRBD2. The V and J ends lost 0 bases and 3 bases, in that order; junction bases with no gene match: 2. Germline assignment: CDR1 LGHNA and CDR2 YSYQKL. The CDR3 is 15 residues long. Partial CDR3 DNA: TGTGCCAGCAGCCAAGATGACTGGGGGGACTATGAACAGTAC. Its protein product is CASSQDDWGDYEQY. The CDR3 in full is CASSQDDWGDYEQYF.